Listed here is a single T cell receptor beta chain. The target of this receptor is not known. No much larger clonotype is one base removed from it; base qualities were not supplied. These data originate in a study of cytomegalovirus exposure and HLA in healthy donors (dated by TCRdb to about 2017). Describing the broader study: The 500 to 800 repertoires of the first cohort and the roughly 120 validation repertoires were produced on the same platform, according to a later analysis. To predict cytomegalovirus infection status, the study combined high-throughput TCR immunosequencing, statistical association of individual TCRs with disease status, and machine learning. The study was designed to test whether signatures of past pathogen exposure could be identified by cataloging public T cell receptors. Besides the first cohort of around 670 subjects, a separate validation cohort made up of over a hundred different subjects was used.

Library creation used the immunoSEQ multiplex PCR assay. The source study handled its data this way. A statistical classification framework was built to diagnose cytomegalovirus status from the catalog of TCR beta chain sequences. TCRdb's version of the immuneACCESS table is confined to in-frame rearrangements and falls short of the full clone set. An unresolved V gene accounts for under half of the shortfall where checked; the remainder is of unknown origin. V, J and clone size were drawn from that table, and D and trimming were deduced from the DNA. This sample is represented by 130,000 to 150,000 clones; roughly four fifths of them were singletons. The ten largest make up 1.4% of the sample. V is shortened by 5 bases, J by 3 bases, and the region joining them spans 13 bases. The CDR3 runs 14 amino acids, cysteine and phenylalanine included. This entry keeps only the CDR3 DNA: 42 bases, framed from base 1. The germline V gene encodes CDR1 SEHNR and CDR2 FQNEAQ (reference sequence).

General findings and caveats noted by the study authors: The classifier was reported to diagnose cytomegalovirus status with high specificity and sensitivity in both the original and validation cohorts. A later analysis found that TCRs clustered in the first cohort also tended to co-occur in the roughly 110 validation repertoires, with 94% of cluster scores above 0. A later analysis lacked HLA typing for the validation cohort, so it scored co-occurrence in that cohort across all 120 repertoires. Most TCR sequences were seen in very few donors, while some public TCRs were found in many individuals. It was suggested by the authors that the approach could potentially be generalized to other disease states and immunological phenotypes. In vitro tests confirmed that a few of the cytomegalovirus-associated TCR beta chains recognize cytomegalovirus antigens. The study listed 164 TCR beta chains as associated with cytomegalovirus.

The donors belonged to the validation cohort of about 120 subjects, which was separate from the 666-subject first cohort. Recombination linked TRBV7-9 to TRBJ1-1; the D gene assignment is ambiguous. The clonotype originates from a woman in her twenties or thirties in good health and CMV-seronegative. Sequencing used PBMCs. The DNA sequence is TGTGCCAGCAGCCCTCGGGTTTTCGACACTGAAGCTTTCTTT. This encodes CASSPRVFDTEAFF.